This is a list of T cell receptor beta chains from one sample in a study of OX40 agonist ivuxolimab in advanced cancers. Sequencing used immunoSEQ multiplex PCR; TCRdb keeps in-frame clones, though not all of them. This repertoire shows under 95,000 clones, about 85% found once; its top ten account for about a sixth. Here the sequenced sample was CD4+ or CD8+ T cells sorted from blood, taken in a trial of the OX40 agonist ivuxolimab. The receptors derive from an adult with an advanced solid tumor such as melanoma, head and neck, liver or kidney cancer. CDR3s include the opening cysteine and the closing phenylalanine or tryptophan. Each record gives: V gene, D gene, J gene, clone size, CDR3 protein, CDR3 DNA. A D gene is named only where the DNA matches it firmly. Size is omitted from some rows. Given values are once, few, many or a class for expanded clones.

v_call: TRBV19; d_call: -; j_call: TRBJ2-2; clone_size: -; cdr3_aa: CASSTQGIRTGELFF; cdr3_nt: TGTGCCAGTAGTACCCAGGGGATTAGAACCGGGGAGCTGTTTTTT
v_call: TRBV10-3; d_call: -; j_call: TRBJ2-1; clone_size: -; cdr3_aa: CAITTGASYNEQFF; cdr3_nt: TGTGCCATCACGACGGGAGCATCCTACAATGAGCAGTTCTTC
v_call: TRBV11-1; d_call: TRBD1; j_call: TRBJ2-2; clone_size: -; cdr3_aa: CASNKQGKATGELFF; cdr3_nt: TGTGCCAGCAACAAACAGGGGAAAGCGACCGGGGAGCTGTTTTTT
v_call: TRBV28; d_call: TRBD2; j_call: TRBJ2-7; clone_size: -; cdr3_aa: CASSFPLAGQEQYF; cdr3_nt: TGTGCCAGCAGTTTTCCCCTAGCGGGCCAAGAGCAGTACTTC
v_call: TRBV6-5; d_call: -; j_call: TRBJ1-2; clone_size: few; cdr3_aa: CASRTNGDFYGYTF; cdr3_nt: TGTGCCAGCAGAACAAACGGGGATTTTTATGGCTACACCTTC
v_call: TRBV27; d_call: -; j_call: TRBJ1-2; clone_size: -; cdr3_aa: CASRRNGNYGYTF; cdr3_nt: TGTGCCAGCAGGAGGAACGGAAACTATGGCTACACCTTC
v_call: TRBV5-1; d_call: TRBD2; j_call: TRBJ2-3; clone_size: -; cdr3_aa: CASSLEASGPTSTDTQYF; cdr3_nt: TGCGCCAGCAGCTTGGAGGCTAGCGGCCCGACTAGCACAGATACGCAGTATTTT
v_call: TRBV10-1; d_call: -; j_call: TRBJ2-7; clone_size: -; cdr3_aa: CASSDPNGYEQYF; cdr3_nt: TGCGCCAGCAGTGATCCGAATGGCTACGAGCAGTACTTC
v_call: TRBV11-2; d_call: -; j_call: TRBJ2-2; clone_size: -; cdr3_aa: CASSSQYTGELFF; cdr3_nt: TGTGCCAGCAGCTCCCAGTACACCGGGGAGCTGTTTTTT
v_call: TRBV19; d_call: -; j_call: TRBJ2-7; clone_size: -; cdr3_aa: CASSACEQYF; cdr3_nt: TGTGCCAGCTCGGCCTGCGAGCAGTACTTC
v_call: TRBV28; d_call: TRBD1; j_call: TRBJ1-2; clone_size: -; cdr3_aa: CASWRDRGASGYTF; cdr3_nt: TGTGCCAGCTGGCGGGACAGGGGCGCCTCTGGCTACACCTTC
v_call: TRBV5-6; d_call: TRBD2; j_call: TRBJ2-7; clone_size: -; cdr3_aa: CASSPLTGGLYEQYF; cdr3_nt: TGTGCCAGCAGCCCCCTAACGGGAGGGCTCTACGAGCAGTACTTC
v_call: TRBV29-1; d_call: -; j_call: TRBJ2-3; clone_size: -; cdr3_aa: CSGGGGTDTQYF; cdr3_nt: TGCAGCGGAGGCGGGGGCACAGATACGCAGTATTTT
v_call: TRBV6-1; d_call: -; j_call: TRBJ2-7; clone_size: -; cdr3_aa: CASSELDEQYF; cdr3_nt: TGTGCCAGCAGTGAACTTGACGAGCAGTACTTC